The T cell receptor beta chain under discussion was sequenced for a study of STAT3 mutations in large granular lymphocyte leukemia. CDR3 length equals 15 residues. Per germline, CDR1 MNHNY and CDR2 SVGAGI (reference sequence). V lost 6 bases and J lost 2, with 16 bases in between. Measured with immunoSEQ multiplex PCR; TCRdb has only the in-frame clones, and not every one. The data show 35,000 to 50,000 clones, with about 81% seen just once and 0.43% held by the top ten. In regard to this clone: What it recognizes is unknown.

Study-wide findings and caveats: Every T-LGLL patient had at least one immunodominant TCRbeta clonotype.

This receptor was taken from a human donor with T large granular lymphocyte leukemia. Some clones in this sample may be carry-over from other donors' samples. Material for sequencing was PBMCs. V usage is TRBV6-6 and J usage is TRBJ2-5, with TRBD2 as a possible D gene (6 bases). The CDR3 DNA reads TGTGCCAGCAGCACATTAGGAGGGATACAAGAGACCCAGTACTTC. This translates into CASSTLGGIQETQYF.